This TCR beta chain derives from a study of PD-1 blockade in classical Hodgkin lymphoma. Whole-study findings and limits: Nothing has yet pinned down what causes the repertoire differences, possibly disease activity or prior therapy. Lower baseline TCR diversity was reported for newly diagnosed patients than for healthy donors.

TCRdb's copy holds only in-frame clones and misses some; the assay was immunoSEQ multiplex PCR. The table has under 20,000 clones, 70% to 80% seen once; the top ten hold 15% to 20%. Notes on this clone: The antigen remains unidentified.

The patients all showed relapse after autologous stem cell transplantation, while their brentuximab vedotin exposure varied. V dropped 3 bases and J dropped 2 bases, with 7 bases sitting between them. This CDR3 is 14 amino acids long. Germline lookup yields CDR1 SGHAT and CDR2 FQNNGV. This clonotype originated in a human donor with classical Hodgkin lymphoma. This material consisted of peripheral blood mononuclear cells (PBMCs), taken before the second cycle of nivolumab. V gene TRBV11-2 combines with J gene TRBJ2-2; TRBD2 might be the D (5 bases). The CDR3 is CASSFGINTGELFF. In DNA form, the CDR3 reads TGTGCCAGCAGCTTCGGGATTAACACCGGGGAGCTGTTTTTT. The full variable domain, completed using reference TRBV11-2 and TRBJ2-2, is EAGVAQSPRYKIIEKRQSVAFWCNPISGHATLYWYQQILGQGPKLLIQFQNNGVVDDSQLPKDRFSAERLKGVDSTLKIQPAKLEDSAVYLCASSFGINTGELFFGEGSRLTVL.